The 29 T cell receptor beta chains below come from one sample, sequenced in a study of cytomegalovirus exposure and HLA in healthy donors. PCR used 60 Vbeta primers and 13 Jbeta primers. The assay was immunoSEQ multiplex PCR, and TCRdb's table has in-frame clones only and misses some. The sample has around 100,000 clones, around 77% seen once. Input material: PBMCs. All receptors come from a woman aged 30 to 39 in good health and CMV-seropositive.

The chain is built from TRBV5-1 and TRBJ1-2; D gene uncertain. The CDR3 runs 16 residues. Germline CDR1 SGHRS, CDR2 YFSETQ. V was trimmed by 4 bases and J by 8 bases, leaving 24 bases between them. The DNA of the CDR3 is TGCGCCAGCAGCCAGTCGGCTGGGCAGCTTGGTAACGGCTACACCTTC. This encodes CASSQSAGQLGNGYTF.

The V and J genes are TRBV29-1 and TRBJ2-5; 7 nucleotides align to TRBD1. Trimming removed 6 bases from V and 5 bases from J; junction bases left unmatched: 9. The germline gives CDR1 SQVTM, CDR2 ANQGSEA. The CDR3 extends over 13 amino acids. CDR3 in DNA: TGCAGCGTCTTACGACAGGGTGGTGAGACCCAGTACTTC. Its protein product is CSVLRQGGETQYF.

The chain uses TRBV6-1 and TRBJ2-7, with D uncertain. The CDR3 runs to 11 residues. V gave up 9 bases and J gave up 0 bases, with 6 bases separating them. The germline V gene encodes CDR1 MNHNS and CDR2 SASEGT. The CDR3 coding sequence is TGTGCCAGTTTATACTCCTACGAGCAGTACTTC. It is translated as CASLYSYEQYF.

This clone was seen only once. The chain uses TRBV29-1 and TRBJ1-2; no reliable D call. V was cut by 3 bases and J by 4 bases, with 3 bases left in between. The CDR3 extends over 10 amino acids. CDR1 is SQVTM, CDR2 ANQGSEA, per germline. The CDR3 protein is CSVDIYGYTF. DNA for the CDR3: TGCAGCGTTGACATCTATGGCTACACCTTC.

The CDR3 protein is CASSYSGGAGETQYF. CDR3 DNA sequence: TGTGCCAGCAGTTATAGCGGGGGGGCGGGTGAGACCCAGTACTTC. This chain joins TRBV6-5 and TRBJ2-5; 11 bases agree with TRBD2. Germline trimming cut 3 bases from V and 5 bases from J; bases unmatched to any gene: 5. The CDR3 contains 15 residues. CDR1 and CDR2 from the germline V gene are MNHEY and SVGAGI.

The chain recombines TRBV18 with TRBJ1-2; D is uncertain. Germline CDR1 reads KGHSH; CDR2 reads LQKENI. This CDR3 has 17 amino acids. Trimming stripped 0 bases from V and 1 base from J, with 15 bases between. CDR3 sequence reads: CASSPPRRAMGNYGYTF. DNA of the CDR3: TGTGCCAGCTCACCACCGAGGAGGGCGATGGGTAACTATGGCTACACCTTC.

The chain has TRBV10-1 and TRBJ1-3; possibly TRBD1 for D (5 bases). Per the germline V gene, CDR1 is WNHNN and CDR2 is SYGVQD (reference sequence). V was trimmed by 2 bases and J by 1 base, leaving 6 bases between them. The CDR3 is 14 residues long. CDR3 sequence (DNA): TGCGCCAGCAGTGAGGGGGCTTCTGGAAACACCATATATTTT. Amino acid sequence: CASSEGASGNTIYF.

The chain combines TRBV5-4 with TRBJ2-5; D not resolved. The CDR3 is 12 residues long. The germline V and J ends were trimmed by 3 bases and 1 base, with 4 bases remaining between them. From germline, CDR1 is SGHNT and CDR2 YYREEE (reference sequence). This CDR3 reads CASSSLQETQYF. The CDR3 bases are TGTGCCAGCAGCTCCCTCCAAGAGACCCAGTACTTC.

This clone was counted a few times. This chain connects TRBV15 to TRBJ2-3; D uncertain. Trimming left V 0 bases short and J 2 bases short, with 15 bases between. The germline V gene encodes CDR1 LNHNV and CDR2 YYDKDF (reference sequence). This CDR3 contains 17 residues. The CDR3 bases are TGTGCCACCAGCAGAGATCTCTATAGGCTAGACACAGATACGCAGTATTTT. Translated, it gives CATSRDLYRLDTDTQYF.

This rearrangement joins TRBV27 to TRBJ1-1, with 7 bases aligning to TRBD1. Losses at the gene ends were 5 bases for V and 7 bases for J; bases not matched to a gene: 4. The CDR3 runs 12 residues. Germline-derived CDR1 and CDR2 are MNHEY and SMNVEV (reference sequence). CDR3 DNA sequence: TGTGCCAGCAGTAGGACAGGTCTTGAAGCTTTCTTT. Its protein product is CASSRTGLEAFF.

This clone was seen only once. V usage is TRBV19 and J usage is TRBJ2-7, with 9 positions matching TRBD2. J lost 5 bases, V lost 4 bases, and 6 bases had no gene match. Germline loops: CDR1 LNHDA, CDR2 SQIVND (reference sequence). The CDR3 runs to 14 residues. In nucleotides, the CDR3 is TGTGCCAGTAGTAATAGCGGGAGTTTCCACGAGCAGTACTTC. Residues: CASSNSGSFHEQYF.

This chain joins TRBV6-1 and TRBJ2-5; no reliable D call. The J call is in doubt because the DNA end fits TRBJ2-7 better. The length of the CDR3 is 10 residues. Germline loops: CDR1 MNHNS, CDR2 SASEGT. This CDR3 reads CASRLFEQYF. In DNA, the CDR3 is TGTGCCAGCAGACTTTTCGAGCAGTACTTC.

The genes are TRBV4-2 and TRBJ2-7; the D gene is possibly TRBD1 (5 bases). CDR3 length: 11 residues. Deletions cut 6 bases from V and 5 bases from J, with 8 bases between. Germline V gene lookup returns CDR1 LGHNA and CDR2 YNFKEQ. DNA of the CDR3: TGTGCCAGCAGGAACAGGCACGAGCAGTACTTC. Its translation is CASRNRHEQYF.

The chain carries TRBV25-1 and TRBJ2-7; 10 bases are a match to TRBD1. V shed 4 bases and J 4 bases; nucleotides not matched to a gene: 7. CDR3 length: 15 amino acids. CDR1 and CDR2 (germline): MGHDK, SYGVNS. CDR3 DNA: TGTGCCAGCAGTGCGGGGACAGGGGCTTGGTACGAGCAGTACTTC. Protein product: CASSAGTGAWYEQYF.

The V and J genes are TRBV5-1 and TRBJ2-7, with 8 bases matching TRBD2. The length of the CDR3 is 13 residues. Trimming removed 6 bases from V and 4 bases from J; junction bases left unmatched: 6. Germline V gene sequence: CDR1 SGHRS, CDR2 YFSETQ. CDR3 bases: TGCGCCAGCACGAGCGGGGGTAGATACGAGCAGTACTTC. The encoded protein is CASTSGGRYEQYF.

V usage is TRBV9 and J usage is TRBJ2-1; TRBD2 agrees at 8 bases. The CDR3 totals 14 residues. CDR1 SGDLS and CDR2 YYNGEE come from the germline V gene. V dropped 3 bases and J dropped 8; count of bases not matched to a gene: 7. For the CDR3, the DNA is TGTGCCAGCAGCGGGACTAGCTCGATTGATGAGCAGTTCTTC. It yields the protein CASSGTSSIDEQFF.

The chain carries TRBV7-9 and TRBJ2-3; D is undetermined. Per the germline V gene, CDR1 is SEHNR and CDR2 is FQNEAQ (reference sequence). V gave up 4 bases and J gave up 0 bases, with 8 bases separating them. The CDR3 spans 14 residues. The CDR3 reads CASSSVLSTDTQYF. The CDR3 nucleotides are TGTGCCAGCAGCTCGGTTCTTAGCACAGATACGCAGTATTTT.

The chain carries TRBV25-1 and TRBJ2-2; D might be TRBD1 (7 bases). The germline CDR1 and CDR2 sequences are MGHDK and SYGVNS. The CDR3 sequence is 15 residues long. The V end was cut by 6 bases, the J end by 14 bases, with 25 bases between. CDR3 sequence: CASRPPGGPRGYLFF. In DNA, the CDR3 is TGTGCCAGCAGGCCCCCAGGGGGGCCCCGAGGATATCTGTTTTTT.

This sequence joins TRBV15 and TRBJ1-3; no definite D call. CDR1 and CDR2 from the germline V gene are LNHNV and YYDKDF (reference sequence). V dropped 9 bases and J dropped 0 bases, with 12 bases sitting between them. The CDR3 contains 14 residues. The chain's CDR3 is CATRGPTSGNTIYF. CDR3 in DNA: TGTGCCACTAGAGGCCCGACCTCTGGAAACACCATATATTTT.

V usage is TRBV4-1 and J usage is TRBJ2-7, with D unclear. Germline V gene lookup returns CDR1 MGHRA and CDR2 YSYEKL. This CDR3 region has 16 residues. The ends were cut back, 6 bases at V and 4 bases at J, with 22 bases in the middle. CDR3 in amino acids: CASRLNMVTLAYEQYF. In DNA form, the CDR3 reads TGCGCCAGCAGGCTAAATATGGTTACCCTTGCATACGAGCAGTACTTC.

This chain joins TRBV5-1 and TRBJ2-6, with a weak D call TRBD2 (6 bases). V dropped 4 bases and J dropped 2 bases, with 16 bases sitting between them. Germline V gene sequence: CDR1 SGHRS, CDR2 YFSETQ. This CDR3 spans 17 amino acids. DNA of the CDR3: TGCGCCAGCAGCAGGTGGCGGGGTATTACTGGGGCCAACGTCCTGACTTTC. Its protein is CASSRWRGITGANVLTF.

V usage is TRBV7-2 and J usage is TRBJ2-2; D uncertain. CDR3 length: 13 residues. The V gene's germline CDR1 is SGHTA and CDR2 FQGNSA. V lost 5 bases and J 6 bases, leaving 10 bases between the germline ends. For the CDR3, the DNA is TGTGCCAGCAGCCCTAGAGTAGCCGGGGAGCTGTTTTTT. Amino acids: CASSPRVAGELFF. Full variable domain (missing parts from reference TRBV7-2 and TRBJ2-2): GAGVSQSPSNKVTEKGKDVELRCDPISGHTALYWYRQSLGQGLEFLIYFQGNSAPDKSGLPSDRFSAERTGGSVSTLTIQRTQQEDSAVYLCASSPRVAGELFFGEGSRLTVL.

About this clone itself: Other nucleotide sequences in the sample specify the same CDR3. The rearrangement uses TRBV4-1 and TRBJ1-6, with TRBD1 matching 7 bases. Trimming took 4 bases from V and 8 from J; bases not matched to a gene: 8. Germline V gene sequence: CDR1 MGHRA, CDR2 YSYEKL. The CDR3 has 15 amino acids. This CDR3 reads CASSRNRGQDSPLHF. CDR3 DNA: TGCGCCAGCAGCCGAAATAGGGGGCAGGATTCACCCCTCCACTTT.

The chain employs TRBV18 and TRBJ2-7; TRBD2 matches at 9 bases. The V gene's germline CDR1 is KGHSH and CDR2 LQKENI. This CDR3 comprises 14 residues. J gave up 3 bases and V 6 bases, and 6 bases lay outside the gene matches. CDR3 coding DNA: TGTGCCAGCTCTCGACTAGCGGTAAACTACGAGCAGTACTTC. Translated, it gives CASSRLAVNYEQYF.

This chain links TRBV4-1 with TRBJ2-2, with 7 bases lining up with TRBD1. V dropped 0 bases and J dropped 4; count of bases not matched to a gene: 11. CDR1 is MGHRA and CDR2 is YSYEKL in the germline V gene. The CDR3 extends over 18 amino acids. The CDR3 DNA is TGCGCCAGCAGCCAAGAAAGTCCCGGGACAGCGAGCACCGGGGAGCTGTTTTTT. Encoded protein: CASSQESPGTASTGELFF.

The CDR3: CASSPGLAGAFTVYNEQFF. As DNA, the CDR3 is TGTGCCAGCTCACCGGGACTAGCGGGAGCGTTTACTGTCTACAATGAGCAGTTCTTC. The gene calls are TRBV18 and TRBJ2-1; TRBD2 matches at 14 bases. The CDR3 has 19 amino acids. Germline V CDR1 and CDR2: KGHSH, LQKENI. J gave up 3 bases and V 3 bases, and 10 bases lay outside the gene matches.

This chain uses TRBV20-1 with TRBJ2-1; D is undetermined. The CDR3 loop spans 10 amino acids. Germline V gene lookup returns CDR1 DFQATT and CDR2 SNEGSKA (reference sequence). V shed 1 base and J shed 10 bases, with 5 bases lying between them. CDR3 region: CSARVEEQFF. In nucleotides, the CDR3 is TGCAGTGCTAGAGTGGAGGAGCAGTTCTTC.

V usage is TRBV5-1 and J usage is TRBJ1-2; 11 bases map to TRBD1. V lost 7 bases and J lost 1; bases outside the gene matches: 6. From germline, CDR1 is SGHRS and CDR2 YFSETQ. The CDR3 sequence is 15 residues long. The CDR3 DNA reads TGCGCCAGCTTACCCGGGACAGGGGGTAACTATGGCTACACCTTC. This sequence encodes CASLPGTGGNYGYTF.

This clone has just one count. The chain employs TRBV5-1 and TRBJ1-2, with D tentatively TRBD1 (6 bases). This CDR3 has 15 residues. Germline values: CDR1 SGHRS, CDR2 YFSETQ. V lost 0 bases, J lost 2 bases, and 11 bases lay in between. The CDR3 loop is CASSLDGGINYGYTF. CDR3 coding DNA: TGCGCCAGCAGCTTGGATGGGGGCATCAACTATGGCTACACCTTC.